Here is one T cell receptor (beta chain) with its context. Its antigen is as yet unknown. The data stem from a study of cytomegalovirus exposure and HLA in healthy donors. Study-level findings and limits: Over 150 TCR beta chains were listed as cytomegalovirus-associated. Reports described diagnosis of cytomegalovirus status by the classifier as highly specific and sensitive. Earlier analysis found most TCR beta V segments productive about 90% or about 30% of the time.

The PCR used 60 Vbeta and 13 Jbeta primers. TCRdb's table, derived via immunoSEQ multiplex PCR, lists solely in-frame clones and lacks some. Of some 120,000 clones listed, about 74% are singletons. Source material: PBMCs. This TCR was recovered from a man aged 25 to 45 in good health and CMV-seronegative.

DNA of the CDR3: TGTGCCAGCACCCTTGGGGGGGGCCCGGTTGGGGGCTACACCTTC. Translating it yields CASTLGGGPVGGYTF. The V and J genes are TRBV28 and TRBJ1-2; D is possibly TRBD1 (6 bases). Germline assignment: CDR1 MDHEN and CDR2 SYDVKM. The CDR3 covers 15 residues. V lost 7 bases and J 8 bases, leaving 23 bases between the germline ends.